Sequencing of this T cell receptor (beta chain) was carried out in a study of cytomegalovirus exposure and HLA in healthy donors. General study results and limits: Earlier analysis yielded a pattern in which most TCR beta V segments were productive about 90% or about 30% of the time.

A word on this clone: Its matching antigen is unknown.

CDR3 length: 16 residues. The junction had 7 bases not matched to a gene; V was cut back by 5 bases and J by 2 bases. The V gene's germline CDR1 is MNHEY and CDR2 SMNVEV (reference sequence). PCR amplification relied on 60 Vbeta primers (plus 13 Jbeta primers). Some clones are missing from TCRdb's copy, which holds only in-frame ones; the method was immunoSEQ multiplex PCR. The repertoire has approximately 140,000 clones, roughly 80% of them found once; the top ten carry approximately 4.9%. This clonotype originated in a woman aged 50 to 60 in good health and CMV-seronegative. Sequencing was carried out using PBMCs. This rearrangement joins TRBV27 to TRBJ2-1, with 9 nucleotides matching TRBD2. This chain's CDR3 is CASSPTSGPAYNEQFF. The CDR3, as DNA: TGTGCCAGCAGTCCGACTAGCGGACCGGCCTACAATGAGCAGTTCTTC.